The TCR beta chain described here comes from a study of T cell repertoires in cytomegalovirus infection. Study context: It was the public TCR beta signatures that indicated both CMV infection and matching HLA type. Study findings and constraints: Individuals carrying CMV plus the relevant HLA were identified by cumulative frequency of public TCR beta families. Dominant in the ex vivo response were TCR beta clonotypes restricted by HLA-C and specific for CMV.

CDR3 length equals 14 residues. Trimming took 5 bases from V and 6 from J; bases not matched to a gene: 7. Germline assignment: CDR1 SGHTA and CDR2 FQGNSA. TCRdb independently ran MiXCR on the reads; one entry per CDR3 protein. This table holds about 360,000 distinct CDR3 sequences, 15% to 20% found once. This clonotype was seen many times. Its antigen is unknown. Specimen: PBMCs. The TCR was taken from a human donor in good health (CMV status not recorded). Some clones in this sample may be carry-over from other donors' samples. This rearrangement joins TRBV7-2 to TRBJ1-5; the match to TRBD1 covers 7 bases. CDR3 in amino acids: CASSLDRVTQPQHF. The CDR3 DNA follows: TGTGCCAGCAGCCTTGACAGGGTGACTCAGCCCCAGCATTTT.